Listed here are 31 T cell receptor beta chains from one sample, sequenced in a study of OX40 agonist ivuxolimab in advanced cancers. Profiling relied on immunoSEQ multiplex PCR, and the TCRdb table lists in-frame clones only, not all of them. Altogether roughly 76,000 clones are present, roughly 87% being singletons, with the ten largest covering roughly 3%. The sample here was CD4+ or CD8+ T cells sorted from blood, taken in a trial of the OX40 agonist ivuxolimab. The receptors come from an adult with an advanced solid tumor such as melanoma, head and neck, liver or kidney cancer.

The chain has TRBV9 and TRBJ2-5; the D gene is possibly TRBD2 (6 bases). V lost 4 bases and J lost 5, with 9 bases in between. This CDR3 contains 12 residues. CDR1 and CDR2 (germline): SGDLS, YYNGEE. The CDR3 loop is CASSPREETQYF. The DNA for the CDR3 is TGTGCCAGCAGCCCCCGGGAGGAGACCCAGTACTTC.

This clone was recorded a few times. The chain links TRBV19 to TRBJ2-7; TRBD2 matches 12 bases. Germline V gene data show CDR1 as LNHDA and CDR2 as SQIVND (reference sequence). The length of the CDR3 is 19 residues. V lost 1 base, J lost 5 bases, and 15 bases stayed unmatched. The CDR3 region is CASSIVGLAGYPYRDEQYF. CDR3 bases: TGTGCCAGTAGTATAGTGGGACTAGCGGGCTACCCTTACAGGGACGAGCAGTACTTC.

The chain couples TRBV11-3 to TRBJ2-7, with D possibly being TRBD1 (6 bases). Germline V gene sequence: CDR1 SGHNT, CDR2 YENEEA. This CDR3 spans 13 amino acids. The V end was cut by 4 bases, the J end by 7 bases, with 14 bases between. Here the CDR3 DNA reads TGTGCCAGCAGCTCTTACAGGGTGGGGGAGCAGTACTTC. Encoded protein: CASSSYRVGEQYF.

This clone was counted once. The rearrangement links TRBV9 to TRBJ1-6; 8 nucleotides align to TRBD1. The CDR3 extends over 15 amino acids. CDR1 is SGDLS, CDR2 YYNGEE, per germline. After removal of 1 base from V and 12 bases from J, the junction contained 9 bases not matched to a gene. CDR3 coding DNA: TGTGCCAGCAGCGTATCGCACGACAGGGGTGAACCCCTCCACTTT. The encoded protein is CASSVSHDRGEPLHF.

In DNA, the CDR3 is TGTGCCAGCAGCTCCGTATACTATGGCTACACCTTC. Its translation is CASSSVYYGYTF. V gene TRBV5-4 combines with J gene TRBJ1-2, with D uncertain. The ends were cut back, 3 bases at V and 3 bases at J, with 6 bases in the middle. From germline, CDR1 is SGHNT and CDR2 YYREEE (reference sequence). This CDR3 is 12 amino acids long.

The gene calls are TRBV4-3 and TRBJ1-2; D is undetermined. Deletions cut 1 base from V and 4 bases from J, with 10 bases between. The germline V gene has CDR1 LGHNA and CDR2 YSLEER. This CDR3 contains 14 residues. The CDR3 is CASSQVRQTYGYTF. CDR3 nucleotide sequence: TGCGCCAGCAGCCAAGTGCGACAAACCTATGGCTACACCTTC.

V and J are TRBV7-6 and TRBJ2-7, with TRBD1 matching over 8 bases. The ends lost 4 bases at V and 0 bases at J; junction bases unmatched: 5. CDR3 length: 15 amino acids. Looked up from germline, CDR1 is SGHVS and CDR2 is FNYEAQ. This chain's CDR3 is CASSSDRAVSYEQYF. The CDR3 nucleotides are TGTGCCAGCAGCTCGGACAGGGCCGTCTCCTACGAGCAGTACTTC.

The rearrangement joins TRBV14 to TRBJ2-3; D is ambiguous. The V and J ends lost 0 bases and 4 bases respectively, with 14 bases between them. CDR3 length equals 16 residues. Per the germline V gene, CDR1 is SGHDN and CDR2 is FVKESK. The CDR3 nucleotides read TGTGCCAGCAGCCAAGAAGTTAGGTCCACACCAGATACGCAGTATTTT. Translated, it gives CASSQEVRSTPDTQYF.

The V call is TRBV30, the J call TRBJ2-7; TRBD1 agrees at 9 bases. The ends lost 0 bases at V and 2 bases at J; junction bases unmatched: 2. The length of the CDR3 is 14 residues. CDR1 and CDR2 (germline): GTSNPN, SVGIG (reference sequence). Written as DNA, the CDR3 is TGTGCCTGGAGTGTACAGGGGGCCCCCTACGAGCAGTACTTC. Protein: CAWSVQGAPYEQYF.

V usage is TRBV18 and J usage is TRBJ2-1; TRBD1 aligns across 7 bases. The trim removed 5 bases at V and 12 bases at J, leaving 7 bases unmatched. The CDR3 is 12 amino acids. Germline CDR1 reads KGHSH; CDR2 reads LQKENI. The CDR3 protein is CASSSTGQRQFF. The CDR3 bases are TGTGCCAGCTCATCGACAGGGCAACGGCAGTTCTTC.

This clone has a handful of counts. The V gene is TRBV5-4, the J gene TRBJ1-6; no clear D. Looked up from germline, CDR1 is SGHNT and CDR2 is YYREEE (reference sequence). V lost 4 bases and J 3 bases, leaving 11 bases between the germline ends. The CDR3 has 15 amino acids. CDR3 in amino acids: CASSPGEIYNSPLHF. The CDR3 DNA follows: TGTGCCAGCAGCCCTGGGGAGATCTATAATTCACCCCTCCACTTT.

The rearrangement links TRBV7-8 to TRBJ1-1; TRBD1 matches 7 bases. The J segment lost 3 bases and the V segment lost 5 bases, leaving 3 bases of the junction unmatched. Germline V lookup: CDR1 SGHVS, CDR2 FQNEAQ. The CDR3 length is 13 residues. The CDR3 DNA reads TGTGCCAGCAGCATGGGACAGCACACTGAAGCTTTCTTT. This gives the protein CASSMGQHTEAFF.

V is TRBV11-1 and J is TRBJ2-6; D gene unclear. V lost 2 bases, J lost 2 bases, and 7 bases lay in between. Germline lookup yields CDR1 SGHAT and CDR2 FQDESV (reference sequence). The CDR3 contains 15 residues. The CDR3 reads CASSLWEAGANVLTF. The DNA for the CDR3 is TGTGCCAGCAGCTTATGGGAAGCTGGGGCCAACGTCCTGACTTTC. The full variable domain, rest sourced from reference TRBV11-1 and TRBJ2-6, is EAEVAQSPRYKITEKSQAVAFWCDPISGHATLYWYRQILGQGPELLVQFQDESVVDDSQLPKDRFSAERLKGVDSTLKIQPAELGDSAMYLCASSLWEAGANVLTFGAGSRLTVL.

The genes are TRBV5-1 and TRBJ2-7; 7 bases match TRBD1. Germline V gene sequence: CDR1 SGHRS, CDR2 YFSETQ. The CDR3 has 12 residues. J was trimmed by 3 bases and V by 5 bases; bases with no gene match: 2. The CDR3 coding sequence is TGCGCCAGCAGTAACAGGGGCTACGAGCAGTACTTC. It codes for CASSNRGYEQYF.

This chain joins TRBV9 and TRBJ1-1; the D gene is possibly TRBD1 (5 bases). The CDR3 covers 14 residues. Trimming left V 3 bases short and J 1 base short, with 10 bases between. The germline CDR1 and CDR2 sequences are SGDLS and YYNGEE. CDR3 bases: TGTGCCAGCAGCGGGGGCTTTTGGAACACTGAAGCTTTCTTT. It yields the protein CASSGGFWNTEAFF. The full variable domain, completed using reference TRBV9 and TRBJ1-1, is DSGVTQTPKHLITATGQRVTLRCSPRSGDLSVYWYQQSLDQGLQFLIQYYNGEERAKGNILERFSAQQFPDLHSELNLSSLELGDSALYFCASSGGFWNTEAFFGQGTRLTVV.

CDR3: CASSQGQGASGRMQFF. The CDR3 nucleotides read TGCGCCAGCAGCCAAGGGCAAGGGGCTAGCGGGAGGATGCAGTTCTTC. The chain employs TRBV4-3 and TRBJ2-1; TRBD2 agrees at 11 bases. The CDR3 length is 16 residues. Germline V lookup: CDR1 LGHNA, CDR2 YSLEER. J was trimmed by 12 bases and V by 1 base; bases with no gene match: 11.

The V gene is TRBV6-5, the J gene TRBJ2-1, with 9 bases lining up with TRBD1. The CDR3 loop spans 15 amino acids. Germline V gene data show CDR1 as MNHEY and CDR2 as SVGAGI. V was clipped by 6 bases and J by 6 bases; unmatched bases: 9. Here the CDR3 DNA reads TGTGCCAGCAGCCGGACAGGGGTATTGTCCAATGAGCAGTTCTTC. Translated, it gives CASSRTGVLSNEQFF.

This chain joins TRBV4-3 and TRBJ2-5; 7 nucleotides line up with TRBD1. From germline, CDR1 is LGHNA and CDR2 YSLEER. The V gene end was trimmed by 3 bases and the J gene end by 2 bases; junction bases not matched to a gene: 9. The CDR3 spans 16 residues. CDR3 nucleotide sequence: TGCGCCAGCAGCCAGAGTCCGGGACAGTCTCAAGAGACCCAGTACTTC. This gives the protein CASSQSPGQSQETQYF.

The J gene is TRBJ1-1, the V gene TRBV27; a possible D gene is TRBD1 (6 bases). The V end was cut by 4 bases, the J end by 1 base, with 19 bases between. The CDR3 is 17 amino acids. In germline, CDR1 is MNHEY, CDR2 SMNVEV (reference sequence). The CDR3 DNA reads as TGTGCCAGCAGTTCACGCCGCAGGGGATTGAAGAACACTGAAGCTTTCTTT. Its translation: CASSSRRRGLKNTEAFF.

The chain combines TRBV7-6 with TRBJ2-3; perhaps TRBD2 as D (7 bases). CDR1 SGHVS and CDR2 FNYEAQ come from the germline V gene. This CDR3 contains 16 residues. V gave up 5 bases and J gave up 2 bases, with 17 bases separating them. The CDR3 spells CASSIYGGLNTDTQYF. The CDR3 bases are TGTGCCAGCAGCATCTACGGGGGGCTTAACACAGATACGCAGTATTTT.

The J gene is TRBJ2-2, the V gene TRBV18; D gene uncertain. Germline CDR1 reads KGHSH; CDR2 reads LQKENI. CDR3 length: 14 amino acids. Trimming removed 3 bases from V and 4 bases from J, with 9 bases in between. The CDR3 loop is CASSPFIATGELFF. In nucleotides, the CDR3 is TGTGCCAGCTCACCCTTTATTGCCACCGGGGAGCTGTTTTTT.

The V gene is TRBV11-2, the J gene TRBJ2-1, with D unclear. CDR1 and CDR2 (germline): SGHAT, FQNNGV. V was clipped by 5 bases and J by 0 bases, with 5 bases between them. The CDR3 loop spans 13 amino acids. The CDR3 sequence: CASSPRSYNEQFF. The CDR3 DNA sequence: TGTGCCAGCAGCCCCCGCTCCTACAATGAGCAGTTCTTC.

This clone was counted a few times. The chain employs TRBV7-2 and TRBJ2-7, with TRBD2 matching over 14 bases. Germline V gene lookup returns CDR1 SGHTA and CDR2 FQGNSA. The CDR3 is 19 residues long. The junction had 12 bases not matched to a gene; V was cut back by 1 base and J by 4 bases. Here the CDR3 reads CASSLVLLGTSGRWYEQYF. DNA of the CDR3: TGTGCCAGCAGCTTAGTACTCTTGGGGACTAGCGGGAGATGGTACGAGCAGTACTTC.

The chain combines TRBV30 with TRBJ2-7; a possible D gene is TRBD1 (6 bases). Trimming stripped 0 bases from V and 6 bases from J, with 12 bases between. The germline gives CDR1 GTSNPN, CDR2 SVGIG (reference sequence). The CDR3 runs 13 residues. CDR3: CAWSVWGPGEQYF. CDR3 nucleotide sequence: TGTGCCTGGAGTGTATGGGGGCCGGGCGAGCAGTACTTC.

This clone was counted a single time. The J gene is TRBJ1-2, the V gene TRBV11-3; the match to TRBD1 covers 7 bases. Trimming removed 1 base from V and 5 bases from J; junction bases left unmatched: 10. The CDR3 runs to 16 residues. The germline gives CDR1 SGHNT, CDR2 YENEEA. The chain's CDR3 is CASSLGNRGGMYGYTF. The CDR3 DNA sequence: TGTGCCAGCAGCTTAGGGAACAGGGGAGGGATGTATGGCTACACCTTC. The full variable domain, with the rest looked up from reference TRBV11-3 and TRBJ1-2, is EAGVVQSPRYKIIEKKQPVAFWCNPISGHNTLYWYLQNLGQGPELLIRYENEEAVDDSQLPKDRFSAERLKGVDSTLKIQPAELGDSAVYLCASSLGNRGGMYGYTFGSGTRLTVV.

This chain connects TRBV18 to TRBJ1-2; tentative D call: TRBD1 (5 bases). The V end was cut by 2 bases, the J end by 1 base, with 8 bases between. CDR1 is KGHSH, CDR2 LQKENI, per germline. This CDR3 region has 14 residues. Written as DNA, the CDR3 is TGTGCCAGCTCACCAAGACAGAATAACTATGGCTACACCTTC. It yields the protein CASSPRQNNYGYTF.

The chain employs TRBV4-1 and TRBJ1-1; perhaps TRBD1 as D (6 bases). Germline assignment: CDR1 MGHRA and CDR2 YSYEKL. V lost 3 bases, J lost 0 bases, and 11 bases lay in between. This CDR3 spans 15 amino acids. In DNA form, the CDR3 reads TGCGCCAGCAGCCACCCAGGACAGTTGAACACTGAAGCTTTCTTT. Translating it yields CASSHPGQLNTEAFF.

This clone was observed a few times. The J gene is TRBJ2-7, the V gene TRBV25-1; the D gene could be TRBD1 or TRBD2 (5 bases each). Germline CDR1 and CDR2: MGHDK and SYGVNS. The germline V and J ends were trimmed by 9 bases and 1 base, with 13 bases remaining between them. CDR3 length: 13 amino acids. The CDR3 region has the DNA TGTGCCAGTGCAGGGACCTTTTCCTACGAGCAGTACTTC. Its translation: CASAGTFSYEQYF.

The CDR3 here is CASSSTGQGYNEQFF. CDR3 nucleotides: TGCGCCAGCAGTTCGACCGGACAGGGTTACAATGAGCAGTTCTTC. The gene calls are TRBV5-1 and TRBJ2-1; 8 bases map to TRBD1. CDR3 size: 15 residues. With V trimmed by 5 bases and J by 4 bases, 8 bases remained unmatched. Looked up from germline, CDR1 is SGHRS and CDR2 is YFSETQ.

J is TRBJ2-2 and V is TRBV9; D ambiguous. V was trimmed by 3 bases and J by 9 bases, leaving 6 bases between them. Germline values: CDR1 SGDLS, CDR2 YYNGEE. CDR3 size: 11 residues. CDR3 DNA sequence: TGTGCCAGCAGCGGGAGTCGGGAGCTGTTTTTT. It codes for CASSGSRELFF.

This rearrangement joins TRBV6-6 to TRBJ1-1; 7 nucleotides agree with TRBD1. The CDR3 totals 14 residues. J was trimmed by 4 bases and V by 4 bases; bases with no gene match: 6. CDR1 is MNHNY, CDR2 SVGAGI, per germline (reference sequence). In nucleotides, the CDR3 is TGTGCCAGCAGTTCGGACAGGCGACGCACTGAAGCTTTCTTT. The encoded protein is CASSSDRRRTEAFF.